Following are 2 T cell receptor beta chains from one sample sequenced in a study of regulatory T cells in long-lasting Graves disease. TCR beta libraries were built with iRepertoire HTBI primers and Arm-PCR of CDR3 regions. TCRdb used MiXCR to reprocess the multiplex PCR reads, holding one entry per CDR3 protein. Of around 300,000 distinct CDR3 sequences in the sample, around 21% were seen once. As to time point: persistent/refractory GD, antithyroid drugs over 5 years with positive TRAb. PBMCs provided the RNA from which the TCR library was made. The sample consisted of peripheral blood mononuclear cells (PBMCs), taken when the disease was refractory, from a patient treated with antithyroid drugs. The source of these receptors is a female donor with Graves disease.

This clonotype has ten or more counts. The J gene is TRBJ2-5, the V gene TRBV28; D is ambiguous. V was clipped by 6 bases and J by 0 bases, with 11 bases between them. This CDR3 is built from 14 residues. Germline V gene data show CDR1 as MDHEN and CDR2 as SYDVKM. The CDR3 DNA sequence: TGTGCCAGCAGCACACAGCCGTACCAAGAGACCCAGTACTTC. The encoded protein is CASSTQPYQETQYF.

Worth noting for this clonotype: The germline gene is not matched at one end of the junction; a read error may be the cause. The V and J genes are TRBV7-7 and TRBJ2-3; D remains unclear. Germline V gene data show CDR1 as SSHAT and CDR2 as FNYEAQ (reference sequence). The CDR3 totals 13 residues. CDR3 in amino acids: CASSLDRLGTQYF. The CDR3, as DNA: TGTGCTAGCAGTCTGGACCGTCTGGGTACGCAGTATTTT.